These 21 T cell receptor beta chains originate from one sample sequenced in a study of blood T cell repertoires in COVID-19. The repertoire was sequenced with immunoSEQ multiplex PCR; TCRdb's copy has only in-frame clones and lacks some. The table has about 93,000 clones, about 80% seen once. Sequences were obtained from peripheral blood. Receptor source: a human donor in a cohort sampled during active COVID-19.

The chain couples TRBV9 to TRBJ2-1, with 7 positions matching TRBD2. The germline V gene has CDR1 SGDLS and CDR2 YYNGEE. There are 14 residues in the CDR3. The CDR3 reads CAASSGQPGNEQFF. The CDR3 DNA follows: TGTGCAGCTAGTAGCGGGCAACCCGGCAATGAGCAGTTCTTC.

This chain uses TRBV5-6 with TRBJ1-1, with D possibly TRBD1 on 5 matching bases. The germline CDR1 and CDR2 sequences are SGHDT and YYEEEE. The V end was cut by 4 bases, the J end by 0 bases, with 10 bases between. The CDR3 consists of 14 residues. The CDR3 DNA reads as TGTGCCAGCAGCACCGACAGAATGAACACTGAAGCTTTCTTT. Its translation is CASSTDRMNTEAFF.

The chain links TRBV3-1 (or the pseudogene TRBV3-2) to TRBJ2-2; 11 bases line up with TRBD2. CDR3 length: 19 amino acids. V lost 2 bases and J lost 4; bases outside the gene matches: 12. Per the germline V gene, CDR1 is LGHDT and CDR2 is YNNKEL (reference sequence). The DNA of the CDR3 is TGTGCCAGCAGCCAATTTGTAATAGCGGGGGGGCCGGGCACCGGGGAGCTGTTTTTT. This sequence encodes CASSQFVIAGGPGTGELFF.

V is TRBV24-1 and J is TRBJ1-2; 11 positions match TRBD1. With V trimmed by 9 bases and J by 8 bases, 7 bases remained unmatched. Germline V gives CDR1 KGHDR, CDR2 SFDVKD. The CDR3 contains 13 residues. The CDR3 DNA sequence: TGTGCCACCTCGGACAGGGGGCGCGGGGGCTACACCTTC. Translated, it gives CATSDRGRGGYTF.

The genes are TRBV7-3 and TRBJ2-1; 10 bases map to TRBD2. The CDR3 sequence is 14 residues long. Unmatched junction bases numbered 1, after V lost 5 bases and J lost 3 bases. CDR1 and CDR2 from the germline V gene are SGHTA and FQGTGA. CDR3 nucleotides: TGTGCCAGCAGCCCTAGCGGGGGCTACAATGAGCAGTTCTTC. This translates into CASSPSGGYNEQFF.

V is TRBV6-5 and J is TRBJ1-6; possible D gene TRBD1, 5 bases. Trimming took off 6 bases at V and 8 bases at J, with 17 bases between the two ends. This CDR3 spans 15 amino acids. In germline, CDR1 is MNHEY, CDR2 SVGAGI. CDR3 nucleotides: TGTGCCAGCAGACGGGGGACTTCGGGGGATTCACCCCTCCACTTT. Translating it yields CASRRGTSGDSPLHF.

The CDR3 sequence: CASSPRQGRTGELFF. CDR3 coding DNA: TGTGCCAGCAGCCCCCGACAGGGCCGCACCGGGGAGCTGTTTTTT. V gene TRBV7-8 combines with J gene TRBJ2-2; 7 nucleotides line up with TRBD1. There are 15 residues in the CDR3. The junction had 7 bases not matched to a gene; V was cut back by 5 bases and J by 4 bases. Germline V gives CDR1 SGHVS, CDR2 FQNEAQ.

The chain employs TRBV7-2 and TRBJ2-4, with a weak D call TRBD2 (6 bases). CDR1 SGHTA and CDR2 FQGNSA come from the germline V gene. V was cut by 5 bases and J by 4 bases, with 21 bases left in between. The CDR3 sequence is 17 residues long. Written as DNA, the CDR3 is TGTGCCAGCAGCACCCGGGACCAAGGGAGGAGGAAAAACATTCAGTACTTC. This translates into CASSTRDQGRRKNIQYF.

This clone was seen a single time. This chain joins TRBV5-1 and TRBJ1-1, with D possibly matching TRBD1 (6 bases). The CDR3 is made up of 15 amino acids. CDR1 is SGHRS, CDR2 YFSETQ, per germline. The V gene lost 0 bases and the J gene lost 2 bases, with 11 bases spanning the gap. CDR3 in amino acids: CASSLGRTANTEAFF. The CDR3 DNA sequence: TGCGCCAGCAGCTTGGGACGGACAGCCAACACTGAAGCTTTCTTT.

The rearrangement joins TRBV7-8 to TRBJ1-1; TRBD1 matches at 7 bases. CDR1 SGHVS and CDR2 FQNEAQ come from the germline V gene. Trimming cost V 5 bases and J 4 bases; bases outside gene matches: 19. The CDR3 has 18 residues. The CDR3: CASSPGRQGSPRGTEAFF. The DNA of the CDR3 is TGTGCCAGCAGCCCAGGAAGACAGGGATCCCCACGGGGCACTGAAGCTTTCTTT.

This clone appeared once. The chain links TRBV25-1 to TRBJ2-2; D gene ambiguous. The V gene lost 6 bases and the J gene lost 3 bases, with 8 bases spanning the gap. CDR1 is MGHDK and CDR2 is SYGVNS in the germline V gene. This CDR3 contains 13 residues. The CDR3 is CASSRRDTGELFF. The CDR3 DNA is TGTGCCAGCAGCAGACGGGACACCGGGGAGCTGTTTTTT.

The V gene is TRBV10-1, the J gene TRBJ2-3, with TRBD1 matching 12 bases. Germline values: CDR1 WNHNN, CDR2 SYGVQD (reference sequence). The CDR3 has 16 amino acids. Trimming took 2 bases from V and 5 from J; bases not matched to a gene: 5. The CDR3 coding sequence is TGCGCCAGCAGTGAGAAGGGACAGGGGGCTAAAGATACGCAGTATTTT. It yields the protein CASSEKGQGAKDTQYF.

V usage is TRBV27 and J usage is TRBJ2-5; 9 bases align to TRBD1. J was trimmed by 5 bases and V by 8 bases; bases with no gene match: 12. The CDR3 is 15 amino acids. Germline V gene sequence: CDR1 MNHEY, CDR2 SMNVEV (reference sequence). The CDR3 DNA reads as TGTGCCAGCTACCCCGGGACAGGGTACGGGGAGACCCAGTACTTC. This gives the protein CASYPGTGYGETQYF.

This clone showed up just a few times. The CDR3, as DNA: TGCGCCAGCAGCCCTGGACAGGGGAGCTATGGCTACACCTTC. Its protein product is CASSPGQGSYGYTF. The chain joins TRBV5-1 to TRBJ1-2, with TRBD1 matching 9 bases. This CDR3 has 14 residues. Germline V gene data show CDR1 as SGHRS and CDR2 as YFSETQ. V gave up 4 bases and J gave up 4 bases; unmatched junction bases: 5.

The chain couples TRBV5-1 to TRBJ2-2, with 7 bases aligning to TRBD2. The V segment lost 3 bases and the J segment 6 bases; nucleotides outside the gene matches: 8. Looked up from germline, CDR1 is SGHRS and CDR2 is YFSETQ. This CDR3 region has 15 residues. The CDR3 DNA reads as TGCGCCAGCAGCTGGGGAACTAGCGTGGCCGGGGAGCTGTTTTTT. This translates into CASSWGTSVAGELFF.

This clone was picked up many times. V usage is TRBV6-1 and J usage is TRBJ1-6, with D tentatively TRBD1 (5 bases). The CDR3 spans 15 residues. The V end was cut by 3 bases, the J end by 6 bases, with 12 bases between. CDR1 and CDR2 from the germline V gene are MNHNS and SASEGT. The CDR3 here is CASSDREGFNSPLHF. Here the CDR3 DNA reads TGTGCCAGCAGTGACAGGGAGGGTTTTAATTCACCCCTCCACTTT.

The chain combines TRBV1 with TRBJ2-3; the D call in the table, TRBD2, was not verified against the DNA. TRBV1 is a known pseudogene. The CDR3 runs 16 residues. In DNA, the CDR3 is TGCACCAGCAGCCACTGCGGCTCCCCCGAGGTAGATACGCAGTATTTT. Translating it yields CTSSHCGSPEVDTQYF.

The chain uses TRBV19 and TRBJ2-3; D is perhaps TRBD2 (6 bases). The CDR3 has 14 amino acids. V was trimmed by 3 bases and J by 6 bases, leaving 13 bases between them. Per the germline V gene, CDR1 is LNHDA and CDR2 is SQIVND (reference sequence). This chain's CDR3 is CASSIGGIQDTQYF. CDR3 nucleotides: TGTGCCAGTAGTATCGGCGGGATTCAGGATACGCAGTATTTT.

In its sample, this clone was seen a few times. The chain combines TRBV7-9 with TRBJ2-3; 15 positions match TRBD2. The CDR3 is 15 residues long. The V gene end was trimmed by 5 bases and the J gene end by 6 bases; junction bases not matched to a gene: 3. CDR1 and CDR2 (germline): SEHNR, FQNEAQ (reference sequence). DNA for the CDR3: TGTGCCAGCAGCGTGGGGACTAGCGGGAGGGATACGCAGTATTTT. This translates into CASSVGTSGRDTQYF.

V and J are TRBV6-6 and TRBJ1-1, with TRBD1 matching 9 bases. V trimming: 10 bases; J trimming: 1 base; junction bases outside the gene matches: 4. This CDR3 comprises 13 residues. Germline-derived CDR1 and CDR2 are MNHNY and SVGAGI (reference sequence). The CDR3 nucleotides are TGTGCCATGGGACAGGGCCGGAACACTGAAGCTTTCTTT. Its protein is CAMGQGRNTEAFF.

This clone occurred once. The chain links TRBV5-1 to TRBJ2-3; the match to TRBD1 covers 7 bases. The trim removed 0 bases at V and 6 bases at J, leaving 4 bases unmatched. There are 14 residues in the CDR3. Per germline, CDR1 SGHRS and CDR2 YFSETQ. The CDR3 loop reads CASSLATGLDTQYF. The CDR3 DNA reads as TGCGCCAGCAGCTTGGCGACAGGGTTGGATACGCAGTATTTT.